These 29 T cell receptor beta chains share one sample of origin, sequenced in a study of T cells in women clearing cervical HPV infection. Produced via immunoSEQ multiplex PCR; TCRdb's table is partial and in-frame only. The sample features about 41,000 clones, with 7.6% in its top ten. The sample was blood buffy coat. The receptors come from a woman between 18 and 75 years old with a cervical HPV16 infection that either progressed to CIN3+ or cleared (not recorded which).

To note about this clone: Coverage ceases 3 residues before the CDR3 finishes, and the germline J gene fills in the end. The chain is built from TRBV28 and TRBJ2-3; perhaps TRBD1 as D (5 bases). The CDR3 is 14 amino acids. Per germline, CDR1 MDHEN and CDR2 SYDVKM. V was pared by 3 bases and J by 5 bases, with 12 bases between. The covered CDR3 bases are TGTGCCAGCAGTTTTTTCAGGGCGAGAGATACG. Translating gives CASSFFRARDT. The complete CDR3 sequence is CASSFFRARDTQYF.

Note on this clone: The CDR3 goes on 3 residues after the read ends, and that part is filled in from the germline J gene. This sequence joins TRBV20-1 and TRBJ1-3; no firm D call. The V end was cut by 4 bases, the J end by 0 bases, with 7 bases between. The length of the CDR3 is 13 residues. Germline V gene data show CDR1 as DFQATT and CDR2 as SNEGSKA (reference sequence). The CDR3 sequence is CSAIYGSGNTIYF. The part of the CDR3 DNA that was read is TGCAGTGCTATCTATGGCTCTGGAAACACC.

Remarks on this clone: The CDR3 goes on 3 residues after the read ends, and that part is filled in from the germline J gene. The chain employs TRBV20-1 and TRBJ1-1, with 8 bases matching TRBD1. V trimming: 3 bases; J trimming: 1 base; junction bases outside the gene matches: 4. CDR3 length equals 14 residues. Germline CDR1 DFQATT, CDR2 SNEGSKA (reference sequence). The sequenced CDR3 bases are TGCAGTGCTAGGGCTCAGGGGGCGAACACTGAA. Its protein is CSARAQGANTE. The complete CDR3 sequence is CSARAQGANTEAFF.

Turning to this clone: The CDR3 end is not reached by the read, which stops 3 residues before it; the germline J gene fills it in. The chain has TRBV28 and TRBJ2-5; no firm D call. Germline loops: CDR1 MDHEN, CDR2 SYDVKM. This CDR3 has 14 amino acids. V lost 1 base and J 4 bases, leaving 10 bases between the germline ends. The CDR3 here is CASSLSTKGETQYF. CDR3 DNA, as far as it was read: TGTGCCAGCAGTTTATCGACGAAGGGAGAGACC. Drawing the rest from reference TRBV28 and TRBJ2-5, the complete variable domain is DVKVTQSSRYLVKRTGEKVFLECVQDMDHENMFWYRQDPGLGLRLIYFSYDVKMKEKGDIPEGYSVSREKKERFSLILESASTNQTSMYLCASSLSTKGETQYFGPGTRLLVL.

CDR3 DNA (partial): TGTGCCTGGAGTCACGGGGGTCAAGAGACC. It is translated as CAWSHGGQET. The entire CDR3 sequence reads CAWSHGGQETQYF. The V and J genes are TRBV30 and TRBJ2-5, with a tentative D call TRBD2 (6 bases). The CDR3 end falls 3 residues outside the read, so it is completed with the germline J gene. CDR1 and CDR2 from the germline V gene are GTSNPN and SVGIG (reference sequence). V lost 2 bases and J 2 bases, leaving 9 bases between the germline ends. This CDR3 comprises 13 residues.

Details on this clone: The read ends 3 residues shy of where the CDR3 ends; the end is completed using the germline J gene. The rearrangement uses TRBV19 and TRBJ1-5, with TRBD1 as a possible D gene (5 bases). The length of the CDR3 is 14 residues. Germline CDR1 reads LNHDA; CDR2 reads SQIVND (reference sequence). Trimming shortened V by 4 bases and J by 0 bases, and 7 bases separated the two germline ends. The CDR3 loop is CASSKGLSNQPQHF. The covered CDR3 bases are TGTGCCAGTAGTAAGGGACTTAGCAATCAGCCC.

A note on this clone: The read terminates 3 residues ahead of where the CDR3 ends, so the germline J gene completes it. The chain couples TRBV5-6 to TRBJ2-3; TRBD1 or TRBD2 may be the D gene (5 bases each). V lost 1 base and J lost 2, with 8 bases in between. Germline V gives CDR1 SGHDT, CDR2 YYEEEE. The CDR3 runs 14 residues. The CDR3 DNA, read in part, is TGTGCCAGCAGCTTGAGAGGGGTCACAGATACG. This encodes CASSLRGVTDT. The CDR3 reads in full as CASSLRGVTDTQYF.

Of note for this clone: The CDR3 extends 3 residues past the end of the read, so its final part is completed from the germline J gene. The chain uses TRBV2 and TRBJ1-1, with 8 nucleotides matching TRBD1. Germline trimming cut 5 bases from V and 3 bases from J; bases unmatched to any gene: 2. The CDR3 spans 13 residues. In germline, CDR1 is SNHLY, CDR2 FYNNEI. CDR3 DNA, as far as it was read: TGTGCCAGCAGTAAGACAGGGGACACTGAA. Its protein is CASSKTGDTE. The whole CDR3 region reads CASSKTGDTEAFF. The whole variable domain, filled in from reference TRBV2 and TRBJ1-1, reads EPEVTQTPSHQVTQMGQEVILRCVPISNHLYFYWYRQILGQKVEFLVSFYNNEISEKSEIFDDQFSVERPDGSNFTLKIRSTKLEDSAMYFCASSKTGDTEAFFGQGTRLTVV.

Turning to this clone: The DNA ends 3 residues before the CDR3 does, and the rest of the CDR3 is filled in from the germline J gene. V and J are TRBV29-1 and TRBJ1-2; TRBD1 matches 7 bases. Trimming cost V 6 bases and J 4 bases; bases outside gene matches: 8. The CDR3 is 13 residues long. Germline CDR1 SQVTM, CDR2 ANQGSEA. The CDR3 protein is CSVSPGQLYGYTF. The covered CDR3 bases are TGCAGCGTGTCACCGGGACAGCTCTATGGC.

A word on this clone: The observed sequence ends 3 residues before the CDR3 terminus, with the missing tail filled in from the germline J gene. This rearrangement joins TRBV5-5 to TRBJ2-3; D gene ambiguous. The length of the CDR3 is 13 residues. V was pared by 3 bases and J by 2 bases, with 7 bases between. Per the germline V gene, CDR1 is SGHKS and CDR2 is YYEKEE (reference sequence). CDR3 DNA (partial): TGTGCCAGCAGCTCCCACTACACAGATACG. As protein: CASSSHYTDT. The full CDR3 is CASSSHYTDTQYF.

For this clone: The read halts 3 residues ahead of the CDR3 end, with the missing end drawn from the germline J gene. V gene TRBV20-1 combines with J gene TRBJ2-6; D might be TRBD1 (6 bases). From germline, CDR1 is DFQATT and CDR2 SNEGSKA (reference sequence). V was shortened by 0 bases and J by 3 bases, with 18 bases between the two germline ends. CDR3 size: 18 residues. The part of the CDR3 DNA that was read is TGCAGTGCTAGAGATAGGGGGTCCCAGTTGGGTGGGGCCAACGTC. Amino acids: CSARDRGSQLGGANV. The entire CDR3 protein is CSARDRGSQLGGANVLTF.

With regard to this clone: The read ends 3 residues before the CDR3 terminus; that terminus is restored from the germline J gene. V is TRBV7-2 and J is TRBJ2-7; D call uncertain. Deletions cut 2 bases from V and 3 bases from J, with 14 bases between. The CDR3 length is 15 residues. Germline V gives CDR1 SGHTA, CDR2 FQGNSA. CDR3 DNA (partial): TGTGCCAGCAGCTTAATAGCATTAGCCAGCTACGAG. Protein sequence: CASSLIALASYE. The CDR3 reads in full as CASSLIALASYEQYF.

Note on this clone: Coverage ceases 3 residues before the CDR3 finishes, and the germline J gene fills in the end. V usage is TRBV6-1 and J usage is TRBJ2-2; 7 bases map to TRBD2. This CDR3 comprises 14 residues. Trimming removed 1 base from V and 5 bases from J; junction bases left unmatched: 1. From germline, CDR1 is MNHNS and CDR2 SASEGT. CDR3 bases read: TGTGCCAGCAGTGAAGTGGGGGGGACCGGGGAG. Its protein is CASSEVGGTGE. The complete CDR3 sequence is CASSEVGGTGELFF.

Points on this clone: The read halts 3 residues ahead of the CDR3 end, with the missing end drawn from the germline J gene. V gene TRBV4-2 combines with J gene TRBJ2-2; tentative D call: TRBD1 (5 bases). Germline V CDR1 and CDR2: LGHNA, YNFKEQ. The CDR3 runs to 15 residues. With 1 base removed from V and 4 bases from J, the gap between germline ends came to 10 bases. The CDR3 spells CASSQGDSTTGELFF. The CDR3 DNA, read in part, is TGTGCCAGCAGCCAAGGTGACAGTACCACCGGGGAG.

Comment on this clone: From the germline J gene comes the end of the CDR3, since the read stops 3 residues before it. The chain has TRBV28 and TRBJ1-6; 7 bases are a match to TRBD1. The CDR3 runs 15 residues. Germline V CDR1 and CDR2: MDHEN, SYDVKM. V was clipped by 3 bases and J by 7 bases; unmatched bases: 6. The CDR3 reads CASSFATGANSPLHF. The sequenced CDR3 bases are TGTGCCAGCAGTTTCGCAACAGGGGCAAATTCACCC.

Details on this clone: The CDR3 end lies 3 residues beyond the end of the read and is filled in from the germline J gene. The chain carries TRBV11-2 and TRBJ1-4, with 10 bases that match TRBD1. This CDR3 contains 15 residues. Trimming at V came to 5 bases and at J to 3 bases, leaving 3 bases not matched to a gene. Looked up from germline, CDR1 is SGHAT and CDR2 is FQNNGV. CDR3 amino acids: CASSPGQGANEKLFF. The covered CDR3 bases are TGTGCCAGCAGCCCCGGACAGGGGGCTAATGAAAAA.

A remark on this clone: The CDR3 end falls 3 residues outside the read, so it is completed with the germline J gene. The chain employs TRBV7-9 and TRBJ2-7; the D call may be TRBD1 or TRBD2 (6 bases each). Germline V gives CDR1 SEHNR, CDR2 FQNEAQ (reference sequence). The CDR3 spans 14 residues. Trimming took 5 bases from V and 4 from J, leaving 15 bases between them. The sequenced part of the CDR3 DNA is TGTGCCAGCAGCGTTCAGGGGAGGTGGTACGAG. Translated, it gives CASSVQGRWYE. The whole CDR3 protein is CASSVQGRWYEQYF.

Turning to this clone: The read falls 3 residues short of the CDR3 end, and the missing part is taken from the germline J gene. The chain joins TRBV20-1 to TRBJ1-5, with a possible D match to TRBD1 (5 bases). In germline, CDR1 is DFQATT, CDR2 SNEGSKA (reference sequence). The CDR3 has 14 residues. The ends were cut back, 3 bases at V and 3 bases at J, with 12 bases in the middle. CDR3 DNA, as far as it was read: TGCAGTGCTAGCTCTGACAGCCTCAATCAGCCC. Encoded protein: CSASSDSLNQP. The full CDR3 protein is CSASSDSLNQPQHF.

Details on this clone: The DNA ends 3 residues before the CDR3 does, and the rest of the CDR3 is filled in from the germline J gene. The rearrangement uses TRBV19 and TRBJ2-2, with TRBD1 matching over 9 bases. The length of the CDR3 is 13 residues. The trim removed 10 bases at V and 7 bases at J, leaving 7 bases unmatched. Germline-derived CDR1 and CDR2 are LNHDA and SQIVND (reference sequence). CDR3 region: CATKQGAGGELFF. The DNA read from the CDR3 is TGTGCCACCAAACAGGGGGCGGGCGGGGAG.

The CDR3 sequence is CSVEYAGSTDTQYF. CDR3 bases read: TGCAGCGTTGAATACGCAGGCTCCACAGATACG. The chain recombines TRBV29-1 with TRBJ2-3; D unresolved. Sequencing ends 3 residues short of the CDR3 end; the germline J gene provides the rest. The CDR3 sequence is 14 residues long. Germline loops: CDR1 SQVTM, CDR2 ANQGSEA. V was clipped by 2 bases and J by 2 bases, with 11 bases between them.

A remark on this clone: Coverage ceases 3 residues before the CDR3 finishes, and the germline J gene fills in the end. The J gene is TRBJ2-1, the V gene TRBV5-1, with 8 bases matching TRBD2. Losses at the gene ends were 0 bases for V and 5 bases for J; bases not matched to a gene: 1. Germline values: CDR1 SGHRS, CDR2 YFSETQ. The CDR3 is made up of 14 amino acids. CDR3: CASSLGAGDNEQFF. The part of the CDR3 DNA that was read is TGCGCCAGCAGCTTGGGAGCGGGGGACAATGAG.

On this clone itself: The read gets to within 3 residues of the CDR3 end, and the germline J gene fills in the rest. The chain uses TRBV5-1 and TRBJ2-1; 11 positions agree with TRBD2. The CDR3 totals 16 residues. In germline, CDR1 is SGHRS, CDR2 YFSETQ. Losses at the gene ends were 4 bases for V and 3 bases for J; bases not matched to a gene: 6. This CDR3 reads CASSPGTSGGYNEQFF. CDR3 DNA (partial): TGCGCCAGCAGCCCGGGGACTAGCGGAGGCTACAATGAG.

In regard to this clone: Sequencing ends 3 residues short of the CDR3 end; the germline J gene provides the rest. V and J are TRBV13 and TRBJ2-5; TRBD2 aligns across 9 bases. Germline CDR1 is PRHDT and CDR2 is FYEKMQ (reference sequence). The J segment lost 3 bases and the V segment lost 3 bases, leaving 8 bases of the junction unmatched. CDR3 length equals 16 residues. The CDR3 DNA, read in part, is TGTGCCAGCAGCTTCAGGGGCGTAGCGGGGGAAGAGACC. Its protein product is CASSFRGVAGEET. The entire CDR3 sequence reads CASSFRGVAGEETQYF.

Of note for this clone: One end of the junction does not line up with germline, which may come from a read error. The CDR3 end is not reached by the read, which stops 3 residues before it; the germline J gene fills it in. The rearrangement joins TRBV18 to TRBJ1-1, with D possibly TRBD1 on 5 matching bases. The CDR3 is made up of 15 amino acids. Germline lookup yields CDR1 KGHSH and CDR2 LQKENI. The chain's CDR3 is CASSPGVVPNTKAFF. The part of the CDR3 DNA that was read is TGTGCCAGCTCTCCGGGGGTAGTTCCGAACACTAAA.

In regard to this clone: The read is 3 residues too short to cover the CDR3 end, so that end is filled in from the germline J gene. The chain has TRBV30 and TRBJ1-2, with D perhaps TRBD1 (5 bases). The CDR3 is 12 amino acids. V was shortened by 0 bases and J by 6 bases, with 8 bases between the two germline ends. From germline, CDR1 is GTSNPN and CDR2 SVGIG (reference sequence). The CDR3 bases that were read are TGTGCCTGGAGTGTACCAGGGCATGGC. This encodes CAWSVPGHG. The whole CDR3 sequence is CAWSVPGHGYTF.

Regarding this clone: From the germline J gene comes the end of the CDR3, since the read stops 3 residues before it. The chain uses TRBV19 and TRBJ1-4; no reliable D call. V was trimmed by 6 bases and J by 6 bases, leaving 5 bases between them. The CDR3 runs to 11 residues. Germline V lookup: CDR1 LNHDA, CDR2 SQIVND (reference sequence). The CDR3 bases that were read are TGTGCCAGTAGGACTCATGAAAAA. This sequence encodes CASRTHEK. The whole CDR3 sequence reads CASRTHEKLFF.

A word on this clone: The read comes to an end 3 residues before the CDR3 does, leaving the germline J gene to fill in the end. J is TRBJ2-3 and V is TRBV19; a possible D gene is TRBD1 (6 bases). Trimming pared 3 bases from V and 3 bases from J, leaving 13 bases between. Per the germline V gene, CDR1 is LNHDA and CDR2 is SQIVND (reference sequence). The CDR3 covers 15 residues. The CDR3 sequence is CASSIPGAGTDTQYF. The part of the CDR3 DNA that was read is TGTGCCAGTAGTATCCCAGGGGCAGGAACAGATACG.

About this clone: The CDR3 extends 3 residues past the end of the read, so its final part is completed from the germline J gene. The rearrangement uses TRBV7-3 and TRBJ1-6; D remains unclear. The V end lost 3 bases, the J end lost 0 bases, and 9 bases lay between the germline ends. Germline CDR1 is SGHTA and CDR2 is FQGTGA. This CDR3 comprises 16 residues. CDR3 residues: CASSFEGSSYNSPLHF. The CDR3 bases that were read are TGTGCCAGCAGCTTCGAGGGCAGCTCCTATAATTCACCC.

Regarding this clone: Read data end 3 residues before the CDR3 end; the end is taken from the germline J gene. The chain is built from TRBV30 and TRBJ1-1; 8 positions agree with TRBD1. Germline V CDR1 and CDR2: GTSNPN, SVGIG (reference sequence). This CDR3 spans 13 amino acids. Losses at the gene ends were 5 bases for V and 5 bases for J; bases not matched to a gene: 7. CDR3 DNA, as far as it was read: TGTGCCTGGGTTGGACAGGGAGTGACTGAA. Its protein product is CAWVGQGVTE. The entire CDR3 reads CAWVGQGVTEAFF. The variable domain in full, completed from reference TRBV30 and TRBJ1-1, reads SQTIHQWPATLVQPVGSPLSLECTVEGTSNPNLYWYRQAAGRGLQLLFYSVGIGQISSEVPQNLSASRPQDRQFILSSKKLLLSDSGFYLCAWVGQGVTEAFFGQGTRLTVV.